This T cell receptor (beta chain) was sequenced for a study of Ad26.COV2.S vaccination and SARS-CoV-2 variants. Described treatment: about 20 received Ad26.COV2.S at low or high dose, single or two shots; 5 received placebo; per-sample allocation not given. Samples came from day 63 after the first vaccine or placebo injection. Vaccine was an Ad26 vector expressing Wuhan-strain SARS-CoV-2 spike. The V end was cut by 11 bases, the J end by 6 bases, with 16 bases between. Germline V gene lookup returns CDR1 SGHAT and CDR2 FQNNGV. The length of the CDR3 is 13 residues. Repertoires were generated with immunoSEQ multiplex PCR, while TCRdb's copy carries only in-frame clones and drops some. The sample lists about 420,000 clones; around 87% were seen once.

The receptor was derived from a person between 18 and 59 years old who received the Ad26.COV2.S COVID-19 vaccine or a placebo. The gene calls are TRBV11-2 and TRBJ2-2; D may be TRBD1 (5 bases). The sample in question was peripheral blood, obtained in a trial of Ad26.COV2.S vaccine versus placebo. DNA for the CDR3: TGTGCCTCCTCAGCAGGGTTTGCCGGGGAGCTGTTTTTT. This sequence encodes CASSAGFAGELFF.